Presented here are 20 T cell receptor beta chains from one specimen sequenced in a study of tumor-infiltrating lymphocytes in oesophageal squamous cell carcinoma. One entry per CDR3 protein, called by TCRdb with MiXCR from the PCR reads. The table shows about 12,000 distinct CDR3 sequences, with roughly 55% occurring only once. Input material: esophageal tumor tissue. The receptors stem from a female donor with esophageal squamous cell carcinoma.

This clonotype appeared a few times. V gene TRBV7-6 combines with J gene TRBJ2-1; possibly TRBD2 for D (5 bases). Germline-derived CDR1 and CDR2 are SGHVS and FNYEAQ. V was shortened by 3 bases and J by 16 bases, with 31 bases between the two germline ends. This CDR3 has 17 residues. The CDR3 loop is CASSLGPRWADYGYTFF. The CDR3 DNA sequence: TGTGCCAGCAGCTTGGGCCCCCGTTGGGCAGACTATGGCTACACCTTCTTC. Drawing the rest from reference TRBV7-6 and TRBJ2-1, the complete variable domain is GAGVSQSPRYKVTKRGQDVALRCDPISGHVSLYWYRQALGQGPEFLTYFNYEAQQDKSGLPNDRFSAERPEGSISTLTIQRTEQRDSAMYRCASSLGPRWADYGYTFFGPGTRLTVL.

The chain links TRBV6-1 to TRBJ2-7, with D tentatively TRBD1 (7 bases). Germline V gene data show CDR1 as MNHNS and CDR2 as SASEGT. CDR3 length equals 16 residues. The V end lost 1 base, the J end lost 2 bases, and 15 bases lay between the germline ends. The CDR3 nucleotides read TGTGCCAGCAGTGAAGGTTTGATCAGGGGGGCCTACGAGCAGTACTTC. As protein: CASSEGLIRGAYEQYF.

By share of the sample, this clonotype is medium-sized. The V and J genes are TRBV7-2 and TRBJ2-2, with D possibly TRBD2 on 5 matching bases. CDR3 length equals 15 residues. Trimming took 0 bases from V and 0 from J, leaving 5 bases between them. Germline-derived CDR1 and CDR2 are SGHTA and FQGNSA. The CDR3 sequence is CASSLAGANTGELFF. The CDR3 DNA reads as TGTGCCAGCAGCTTAGCGGGAGCGAACACCGGGGAGCTGTTTTTT.

The chain couples TRBV11-2 to TRBJ2-5; D is possibly TRBD1 (6 bases). The J call may be faulty, since TRBJ2-1 better matches the DNA end. Germline CDR1 SGHAT, CDR2 FQNNGV. The CDR3 is made up of 16 amino acids. CDR3 coding DNA: TGTGCCAGCAGCTTAGGGCTCGGGACAAGTCAAGAGACCCAGTTCTTC. Translation: CASSLGLGTSQETQFF.

The J gene is TRBJ2-3, the V gene TRBV7-8; the D is unclear. CDR3 size: 16 residues. Germline lookup yields CDR1 SGHVS and CDR2 FQNEAQ. Deletions cut 4 bases from V and 1 base from J, with 15 bases between. The CDR3 sequence: CASSSRLTWRTDTQYF. In nucleotides, the CDR3 is TGTGCCAGCAGCTCACGCCTAACCTGGCGCACAGATACGCAGTATTTT.

This clonotype appeared a few times. This rearrangement joins TRBV7-2 to TRBJ2-6; D remains ambiguous. Germline lookup yields CDR1 SGHTA and CDR2 FQGNSA. There are 14 residues in the CDR3. Trimming stripped 2 bases from V and 2 bases from J, with 4 bases between. The CDR3 nucleotides are TGTGCCAGCAGCTTAATCGCTGGGGCCAACGTCCTGACTTTC. Protein: CASSLIAGANVLTF.

The gene calls are TRBV30 and TRBJ2-1, with 7 bases lining up with TRBD1. This CDR3 has 18 residues. Germline loops: CDR1 GTSNPN, CDR2 SVGIG (reference sequence). J lost 0 bases, V lost 0 bases, and 11 bases had no gene match. The CDR3 DNA sequence: TGTGCCTGGAGTGTACGTTCCAAAGGGGGCCTCTCCTACAATGAGCAGTTCTTC. This gives the protein CAWSVRSKGGLSYNEQFF.

This clonotype was observed a handful of times. The genes are TRBV7-2 and TRBJ2-4; D uncertain. This CDR3 contains 12 residues. The V gene lost 1 base and the J gene lost 13 bases, with 11 bases spanning the gap. Germline CDR1 reads SGHTA; CDR2 reads FQGNSA. The DNA for the CDR3 is TGTGCCAGCAGCTTAGATACCGTCGCCCAGTACTTC. Amino acid sequence: CASSLDTVAQYF.

This clonotype has a count of ten or more. V gene TRBV5-1 combines with J gene TRBJ2-2; weak D call: TRBD1 (6 bases). V lost 1 base and J 0 bases, leaving 10 bases between the germline ends. The CDR3 has 16 residues. Germline CDR1 is SGHRS and CDR2 is YFSETQ. For the CDR3, the DNA is TGCGCCAGCAGCTTGTTTGGGACATCGAACACCGGGGAGCTGTTTTTT. Residues: CASSLFGTSNTGELFF. The entire variable domain, with the rest obtained from reference TRBV5-1 and TRBJ2-2, is as follows: KAGVTQTPRYLIKTRGQQVTLSCSPISGHRSVSWYQQTPGQGLQFLFEYFSETQRNKGNFPGRFSGRQFSNSRSEMNVSTLELGDSALYLCASSLFGTSNTGELFFGEGSRLTVL.

This chain connects TRBV12-3 or TRBV12-4 to TRBJ2-4; 11 nucleotides agree with TRBD2. The J call is doubtful: the DNA matches TRBJ2-5 better. This CDR3 region has 16 residues. CDR3 loop: CASSPPSGGTQETQYF. As DNA, the CDR3 is TGTGCCAGCAGTCCTCCTAGCGGGGGGACACAAGAGACCCAGTACTTC.

The chain couples TRBV7-2 to TRBJ2-2; D gene uncertain. Trimming stripped 3 bases from V and 6 bases from J, with 11 bases between. The CDR3 covers 14 residues. CDR1 is SGHTA, CDR2 FQGNSA, per germline. CDR3 region: CASSFGLEAGELFF. As DNA, the CDR3 is TGTGCCAGCAGCTTCGGGCTAGAGGCCGGGGAGCTGTTTTTT.

V usage is TRBV28 and J usage is TRBJ2-4, with D uncertain. TRBJ2-7 matches the DNA end more closely, so the J call is doubtful. Germline CDR1 is MDHEN and CDR2 is SYDVKM. The CDR3 spans 15 residues. Written as DNA, the CDR3 is TGTGCCAGCAGTGGCCTCTTGAGGCAAACCTACGAGCAGTACTTC. Translated, it gives CASSGLLRQTYEQYF.

The CDR3 is CAITRGAGSPNYGYTF. The CDR3 DNA reads as TGTGCCATCACCCGCGGAGCAGGGAGTCCTAACTATGGCTACACCTTC. This rearrangement joins TRBV10-3 to TRBJ1-2, with a possible D match to TRBD1 (5 bases). Deletions cut 7 bases from V and 0 bases from J, with 18 bases between. Germline V gene lookup returns CDR1 ENHRY and CDR2 SYGVKD. CDR3 length equals 16 residues.

This clonotype was recorded many times. The gene calls are TRBV7-9 and TRBJ2-3; a weak D match, TRBD1 (6 bases). This CDR3 is built from 15 residues. V lost 5 bases to trimming and J lost 6 bases, with 18 bases between them. Germline V gene lookup returns CDR1 SEHNR and CDR2 FQNEAQ (reference sequence). The CDR3 DNA follows: TGTGCCAGCAGCGATACAGGGTCCCCCGGGGATACGCAGTATTTT. Its translation is CASSDTGSPGDTQYF.

V is TRBV12-3 or TRBV12-4 and J is TRBJ2-7, with 11 positions matching TRBD2. V trimming: 6 bases; J trimming: 7 bases; junction bases outside the gene matches: 20. The CDR3 totals 18 residues. The CDR3 loop is CASSSLGASGRYYNEQYF. For the CDR3, the DNA is TGTGCCAGCAGCTCTTTGGGGGCTAGCGGGAGGTACTACAATGAGCAGTACTTC.

This clonotype was recorded at least ten times. The DNA is omitted, as the CDR3 cannot be located on it reliably, and the CDR3 follows TCRdb's listing. The chain carries TRBV6-2 or TRBV6-3 and TRBJ2-5; the table's D call, TRBD1, has no DNA check behind it. The CDR3 sequence runs 15 residues, both termini included. From germline, CDR1 is MNHEY and CDR2 SVGEGT. Here the CDR3 reads CASSYWGRGNSPLHF.

The rearrangement joins TRBV7-1 to TRBJ2-3, with D possibly being TRBD1 (5 bases). TRBV7-1 is an ORF, with its function uncertain. CDR3 length: 14 amino acids. The V end lost 8 bases, the J end lost 1 base, and 13 bases lay between the germline ends. CDR3 in DNA: TGTGCCAGCTCTTGGGGCTCTGGCACAGATACGCAGTATTTT. Translated, it gives CASSWGSGTDTQYF.

The chain is built from TRBV6-1 and TRBJ2-1; 9 bases are a match to TRBD2. Losses at the gene ends were 7 bases for V and 3 bases for J; bases not matched to a gene: 4. Germline V CDR1 and CDR2: MNHNS, SASEGT. The CDR3 spans 14 residues. CDR3: CASTEAGGYNEQFF. As DNA, the CDR3 is TGTGCCAGCACAGAAGCGGGGGGCTACAATGAGCAGTTCTTC.

This chain connects TRBV7-9 to TRBJ1-3, with TRBD1 identical over 9 bases. With V trimmed by 6 bases and J by 3 bases, 9 bases remained unmatched. Germline-derived CDR1 and CDR2 are SEHNR and FQNEAQ (reference sequence). The CDR3 totals 16 residues. CDR3 nucleotide sequence: TGTGCCAGCAGTAGGCGACAGGGGGAAAGTGGAAACACCATATATTTT. Encoded protein: CASSRRQGESGNTIYF.

The V call is TRBV6-2 or TRBV6-3, the J call TRBJ2-3, with D hard to call. Gene TRBJ2-7 matches the end of the DNA better, so the J call may be wrong. The CDR3 consists of 15 residues. Germline CDR1 is MNHEY and CDR2 is SVGEGT. The CDR3 bases are TGTGCCAGCAGTTACTCCCCGTCCGGGCACTACGAGCAGTACTTC. It encodes CASSYSPSGHYEQYF.